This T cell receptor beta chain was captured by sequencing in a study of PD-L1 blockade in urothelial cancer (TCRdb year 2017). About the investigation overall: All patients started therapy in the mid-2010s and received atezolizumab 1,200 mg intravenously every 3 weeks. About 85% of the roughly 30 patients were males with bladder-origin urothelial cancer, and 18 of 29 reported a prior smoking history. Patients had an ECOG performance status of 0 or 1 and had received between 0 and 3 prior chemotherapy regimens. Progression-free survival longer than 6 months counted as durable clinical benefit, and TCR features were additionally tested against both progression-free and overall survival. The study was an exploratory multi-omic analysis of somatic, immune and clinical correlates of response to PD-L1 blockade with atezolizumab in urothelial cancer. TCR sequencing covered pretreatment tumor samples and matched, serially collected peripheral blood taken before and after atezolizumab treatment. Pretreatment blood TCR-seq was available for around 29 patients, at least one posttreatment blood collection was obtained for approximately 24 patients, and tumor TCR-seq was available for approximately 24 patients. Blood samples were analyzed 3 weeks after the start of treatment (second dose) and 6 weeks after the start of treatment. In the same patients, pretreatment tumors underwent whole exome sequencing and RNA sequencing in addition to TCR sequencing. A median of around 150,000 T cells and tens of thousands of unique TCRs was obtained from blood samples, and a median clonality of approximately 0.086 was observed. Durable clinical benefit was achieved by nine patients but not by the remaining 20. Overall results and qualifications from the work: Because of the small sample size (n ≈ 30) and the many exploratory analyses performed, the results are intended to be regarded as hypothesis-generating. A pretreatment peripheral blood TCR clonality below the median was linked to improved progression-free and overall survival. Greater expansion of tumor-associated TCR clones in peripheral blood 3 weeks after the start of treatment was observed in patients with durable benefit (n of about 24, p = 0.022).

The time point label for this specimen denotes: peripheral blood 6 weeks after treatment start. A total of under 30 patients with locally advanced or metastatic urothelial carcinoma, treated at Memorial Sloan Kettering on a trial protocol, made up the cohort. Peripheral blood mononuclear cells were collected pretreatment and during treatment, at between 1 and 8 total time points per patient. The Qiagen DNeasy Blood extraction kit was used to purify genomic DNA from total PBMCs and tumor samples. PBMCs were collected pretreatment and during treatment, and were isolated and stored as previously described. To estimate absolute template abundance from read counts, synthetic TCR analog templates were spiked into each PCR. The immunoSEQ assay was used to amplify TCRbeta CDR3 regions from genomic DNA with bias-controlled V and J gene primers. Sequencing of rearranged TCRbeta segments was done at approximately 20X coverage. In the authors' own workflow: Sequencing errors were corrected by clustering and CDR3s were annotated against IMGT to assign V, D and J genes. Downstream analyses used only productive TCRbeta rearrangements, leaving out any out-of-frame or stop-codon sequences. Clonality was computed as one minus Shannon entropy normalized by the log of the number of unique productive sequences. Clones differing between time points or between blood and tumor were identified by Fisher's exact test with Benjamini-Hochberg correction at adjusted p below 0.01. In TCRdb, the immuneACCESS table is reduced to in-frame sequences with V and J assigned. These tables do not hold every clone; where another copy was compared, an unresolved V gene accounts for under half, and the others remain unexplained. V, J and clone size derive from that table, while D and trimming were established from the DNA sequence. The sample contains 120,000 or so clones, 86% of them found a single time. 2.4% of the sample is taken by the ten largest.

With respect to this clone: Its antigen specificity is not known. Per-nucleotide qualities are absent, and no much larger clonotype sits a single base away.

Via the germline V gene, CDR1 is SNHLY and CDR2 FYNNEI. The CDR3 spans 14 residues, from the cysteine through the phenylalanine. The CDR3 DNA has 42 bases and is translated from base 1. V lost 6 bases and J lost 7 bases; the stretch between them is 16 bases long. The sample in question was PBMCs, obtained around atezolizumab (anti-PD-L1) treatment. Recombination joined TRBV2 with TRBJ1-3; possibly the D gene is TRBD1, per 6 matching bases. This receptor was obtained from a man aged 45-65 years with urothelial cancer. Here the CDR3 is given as CASRTGNGVNTIYF. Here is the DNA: TGTGCCAGCAGAACAGGGAACGGAGTCAACACCATATATTTT.